The T cell receptor (beta chain) described here comes from a study of blood T cell repertoires in COVID-19. Whole-study context: The United States, Italy and Spain provided the acute and convalescent COVID-19 samples. T cells, B-cell-depleted T cells, or PBMCs provided the cDNA or gDNA that served as material.

V was clipped by 0 bases and J by 7 bases, with 11 bases between them. The length of the CDR3 is 15 residues. Looked up from germline, CDR1 is SGHRS and CDR2 is YFSETQ. The authors' processing: Amplification of reference gene primers provided the estimated nucleated cell counts. Clones were read by immunoSEQ multiplex PCR, and TCRdb kept only the in-frame ones, dropping some. The V and J calls and clone size were taken over from that table, and D and trimming were inferred from the DNA. The repertoire holds about 100,000 clones, with around 92% as singletons. The TCR sequence derives from a man aged 50 to 59 with active COVID-19. Input material: peripheral blood. V and J are TRBV5-1 and TRBJ1-6; D remains unclear. CDR3 amino acids: CASSLEPGYNSPLHF. The DNA for the CDR3 is TGCGCCAGCAGCTTGGAGCCGGGGTACAATTCACCCCTCCACTTT.